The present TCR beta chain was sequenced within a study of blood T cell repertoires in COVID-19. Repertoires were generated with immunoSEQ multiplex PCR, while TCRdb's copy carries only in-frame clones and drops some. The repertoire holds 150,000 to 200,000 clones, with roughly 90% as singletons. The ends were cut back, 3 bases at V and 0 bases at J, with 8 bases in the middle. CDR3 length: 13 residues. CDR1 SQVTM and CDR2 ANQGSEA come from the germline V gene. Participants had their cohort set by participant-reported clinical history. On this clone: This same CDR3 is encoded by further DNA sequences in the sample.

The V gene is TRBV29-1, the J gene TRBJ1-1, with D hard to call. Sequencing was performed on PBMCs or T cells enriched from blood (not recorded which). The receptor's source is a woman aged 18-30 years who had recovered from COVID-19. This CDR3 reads CSVEGRLNTEAFF. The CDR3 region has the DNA TGCAGCGTTGAGGGCCGTTTGAACACTGAAGCTTTCTTT.